Listed here are 18 T cell receptor beta chains from one sample, sequenced in a study of cytomegalovirus exposure and HLA in healthy donors. 60 Vbeta and 13 Jbeta primers were used in PCR. Profiling relied on immunoSEQ multiplex PCR, and the TCRdb table lists in-frame clones only, not all of them. Of about 130,000 clones listed, approximately 80% are singletons. What was sequenced was PBMCs. The receptors were sampled from a female donor in good health and CMV-seronegative.

This chain uses TRBV7-8 with TRBJ2-1; a possible D gene is TRBD2 (5 bases). V gave up 6 bases and J gave up 0 bases, with 12 bases separating them. The CDR3 length is 15 residues. Per the germline V gene, CDR1 is SGHVS and CDR2 is FQNEAQ. The CDR3 DNA follows: TGTGCCAGCAGGACTACTCCGAGCTCCTACAATGAGCAGTTCTTC. This translates into CASRTTPSSYNEQFF.

The J gene is TRBJ2-7, the V gene TRBV6-5; 8 bases align to TRBD1. Germline CDR1 MNHEY, CDR2 SVGAGI. The CDR3 length is 13 residues. V trimming: 0 bases; J trimming: 6 bases; junction bases outside the gene matches: 1. The chain's CDR3 is CASSYSDRAEQYF. The CDR3 nucleotides read TGTGCCAGCAGTTACTCGGACAGGGCCGAGCAGTACTTC.

This clone showed up just once. In DNA, the CDR3 is TGTGCCAGCAGCTTAGTTCCGGGAATGACCTACGAGCAGTACTTC. Protein sequence: CASSLVPGMTYEQYF. The genes are TRBV7-2 and TRBJ2-7; D perhaps matches TRBD2 (5 bases). Germline V gene sequence: CDR1 SGHTA, CDR2 FQGNSA. The CDR3 is 15 residues long. V was clipped by 1 base and J by 2 bases, with 12 bases between them.

This chain joins TRBV19 and TRBJ1-3; unclear D gene. The CDR3 runs to 14 residues. V lost 3 bases to trimming and J lost 0 bases, with 6 bases between them. CDR1 and CDR2 (germline): LNHDA, SQIVND (reference sequence). The CDR3 reads CASSIGSSGNTIYF. The CDR3 DNA sequence: TGTGCCAGTAGTATTGGTAGCTCTGGAAACACCATATATTTT.

J is TRBJ2-1 and V is TRBV5-1; 10 nucleotides line up with TRBD2. Germline CDR1 SGHRS, CDR2 YFSETQ. The V gene end was trimmed by 4 bases and the J gene end by 7 bases; junction bases not matched to a gene: 8. The CDR3 covers 15 residues. As DNA, the CDR3 is TGCGCCAGCAGCATCCTAGCGGGAGAGATAAATGAGCAGTTCTTC. The encoded protein is CASSILAGEINEQFF.

The chain uses TRBV6-6 and TRBJ2-5, with 14 nucleotides matching TRBD2. CDR3 length: 16 residues. With V trimmed by 4 bases and J by 5 bases, 6 bases remained unmatched. The germline CDR1 and CDR2 sequences are MNHNY and SVGAGI (reference sequence). CDR3 coding DNA: TGTGCCAGCAGTTCGGGACTAGCGGGAGTCGGGGAGACCCAGTACTTC. It specifies CASSSGLAGVGETQYF.

The chain joins TRBV6-6 to TRBJ1-1, with 7 bases identical to TRBD1. J gave up 0 bases and V 8 bases, and 6 bases lay outside the gene matches. The CDR3 covers 14 residues. Looked up from germline, CDR1 is MNHNY and CDR2 is SVGAGI (reference sequence). The CDR3 DNA reads TGTGCCAGCCGGTGGGACAGTCTGAACACTGAAGCTTTCTTT. It translates to CASRWDSLNTEAFF.

This clone was recorded only once. The chain joins TRBV28 to TRBJ2-1; the match to TRBD2 covers 10 bases. CDR3 length equals 17 residues. CDR1 is MDHEN and CDR2 is SYDVKM in the germline V gene. With 4 bases clipped from V and 5 bases from J, the junction kept 11 bases outside the gene matches. CDR3 sequence: CASSSRKAGGNDNEQFF. The CDR3 DNA reads TGTGCCAGCAGTTCCAGGAAAGCGGGAGGGAACGACAATGAGCAGTTCTTC.

The J gene is TRBJ2-5, the V gene TRBV5-4, with 8 bases that match TRBD2. Near its end, the DNA agrees better with TRBJ2-7, so the J call may be wrong. The CDR3 contains 13 residues. The germline V gene has CDR1 SGHNT and CDR2 YYREEE (reference sequence). The CDR3 reads CASSGTSSYEQYF. CDR3 DNA: TGTGCCAGCAGCGGGACTAGCTCCTACGAGCAGTACTTC.

The V gene is TRBV6-1, the J gene TRBJ1-5; maybe TRBD1 (5 bases). Trimming removed 7 bases at V and 0 bases at J, with 10 bases between. This CDR3 has 14 amino acids. Germline CDR1 is MNHNS and CDR2 is SASEGT. For the CDR3, the DNA is TGTGCCAGCAAACCGACAGTTAGCAATCAGCCCCAGCATTTT. Encoded protein: CASKPTVSNQPQHF.

V gene TRBV5-1 combines with J gene TRBJ2-7, with 10 bases aligning to TRBD2. The germline V gene has CDR1 SGHRS and CDR2 YFSETQ. The J segment lost 3 bases and the V segment lost 1 base, leaving 4 bases of the junction unmatched. The CDR3 runs to 15 residues. DNA for the CDR3: TGCGCCAGCAGCTTGACTAGCGGGATTTACTACGAGCAGTACTTC. It yields the protein CASSLTSGIYYEQYF. The whole variable domain, filled in from reference TRBV5-1 and TRBJ2-7, reads KAGVTQTPRYLIKTRGQQVTLSCSPISGHRSVSWYQQTPGQGLQFLFEYFSETQRNKGNFPGRFSGRQFSNSRSEMNVSTLELGDSALYLCASSLTSGIYYEQYFGPGTRLTVT.

This chain uses TRBV21-1 with TRBJ2-4; TRBD2 was called by the table and not checked on the DNA. TRBV21-1 is described as a pseudogene. The CDR3 extends over 13 amino acids. CDR3: CATDGGLRNIQYF. The CDR3 DNA sequence: TGTGCCACAGATGGGGGGTTGAGAAACATTCAGTACTTC.

V and J are TRBV28 and TRBJ2-3; no reliable D call. The V end was cut by 7 bases, the J end by 4 bases, with 12 bases between. The CDR3 is 13 amino acids. CDR1 and CDR2 (germline): MDHEN, SYDVKM. CDR3 residues: CASKRAQPDTQYF. Written as DNA, the CDR3 is TGTGCCAGCAAAAGAGCACAGCCAGATACGCAGTATTTT.

The chain recombines TRBV6-6 with TRBJ2-7; tentative D call: TRBD1 (5 bases). Germline lookup yields CDR1 MNHNY and CDR2 SVGAGI (reference sequence). Between the trimmed V and J ends, which lost 0 bases and 2 bases, there was a span of 11 bases. The CDR3 has 15 amino acids. The CDR3 sequence: CASSYSTEPAYEQYF. The CDR3 DNA sequence: TGTGCCAGCAGTTACTCGACAGAGCCGGCCTACGAGCAGTACTTC.

This clone was detected only a few times. This chain uses TRBV6-6 with TRBJ2-1; the match to TRBD2 covers 10 bases. The CDR3 is 15 residues long. The V segment lost 7 bases and the J segment 2 bases; nucleotides outside the gene matches: 5. The V gene's germline CDR1 is MNHNY and CDR2 SVGAGI (reference sequence). In nucleotides, the CDR3 is TGTGCCAGCACCCTAGCGGGGGCAACCTACAATGAGCAGTTCTTC. Translating it yields CASTLAGATYNEQFF.

The chain has TRBV29-1 and TRBJ2-1; 14 bases match TRBD2. This CDR3 spans 17 amino acids. Germline assignment: CDR1 SQVTM and CDR2 ANQGSEA. The ends lost 4 bases at V and 2 bases at J; junction bases unmatched: 7. The CDR3 bases are TGCAGCGTTGTCCCGGGACTAGCGGGAGTTGCCTACAATGAGCAGTTCTTC. The encoded protein is CSVVPGLAGVAYNEQFF.

The chain recombines TRBV28 with TRBJ1-4; D unresolved. Germline CDR1 MDHEN, CDR2 SYDVKM. V was clipped by 7 bases and J by 3 bases, with 15 bases between them. The CDR3 totals 15 residues. DNA for the CDR3: TGTGCCAGCATCCCTCTATACACAGCTAATGAAAAACTGTTTTTT. Amino acid sequence: CASIPLYTANEKLFF.

The chain employs TRBV30 and TRBJ2-7; perhaps TRBD1 as D (6 bases). V was trimmed by 3 bases and J by 3 bases, leaving 15 bases between them. Germline V CDR1 and CDR2: GTSNPN, SVGIG (reference sequence). The CDR3 is 14 amino acids. CDR3 DNA sequence: TGTGCCTGGAGGGGAACAGGGATGCACTACGAGCAGTACTTC. Protein: CAWRGTGMHYEQYF.